The 28 T cell receptor beta chains below were found in one sample sequenced in a study of post-analysis software for immune sequencing data. Study findings and constraints: Among five TRBV segments more frequent in patients than controls were TRBV5-6, TRBV5-1 and TRBV20-1.

Unique molecular identifiers were present in the TCR beta cDNA libraries. TCRdb used MiXCR to reprocess the PCR reads, holding one entry per CDR3 protein. The table has hundreds of thousands of distinct CDR3 sequences, about a third seen once. Their specific antigens are unknown. Material: blood. Receptors were obtained from a girl aged 10 to 17 with multiple sclerosis.

In regard to this clonotype: The junction differs from germline at one of its ends, possibly a read error. The V and J genes are TRBV20-1 and TRBJ1-6, with TRBD1 matching over 10 bases. Per the germline V gene, CDR1 is DFQATT and CDR2 is SNEGSKA (reference sequence). This CDR3 has 14 amino acids. CDR3 loop: CSAAVGTGDSPPHF. The DNA of the CDR3 is TGCAGTGCTGCCGTGGGGACAGGGGACTCACCCCCCCACTTT.

This rearrangement joins TRBV6-2 or TRBV6-3 to TRBJ2-3; D remains unclear. The CDR3 extends over 15 amino acids. Germline-derived CDR1 and CDR2 are MNHEY and SVGEGT. The germline V and J ends were trimmed by 2 bases and 6 bases, with 15 bases remaining between them. The CDR3 is CASSYERHFSDTQYF. Written as DNA, the CDR3 is TGTGCCAGCAGTTACGAACGACACTTCAGCGATACGCAGTATTTT.

The chain is built from TRBV3-1 and TRBJ2-3; D is unclear. This CDR3 has 13 residues. Trimming shortened V by 3 bases and J by 9 bases, and 13 bases separated the two germline ends. Germline V gene lookup returns CDR1 LGHDT and CDR2 YNNKEL (reference sequence). This CDR3 is CASSHLDRETQYF. The CDR3 region has the DNA TGTGCCAGCAGCCATCTCGACCGAGAGACGCAGTATTTT.

This chain links TRBV7-6 with TRBJ1-2; unclear D gene. The CDR3 is 14 amino acids. Germline CDR1 SGHVS, CDR2 FNYEAQ. The V gene lost 5 bases and the J gene lost 4 bases, with 14 bases spanning the gap. The CDR3 loop is CASSPSSGGYGYTF. CDR3 nucleotides: TGTGCCAGCAGCCCCTCAAGTGGTGGCTATGGCTACACCTTC.

This clonotype was found a few times. The chain combines TRBV20-1 with TRBJ2-4; D gene ambiguous. Trimming shortened V by 0 bases and J by 0 bases, and 12 bases separated the two germline ends. Germline CDR1 and CDR2: DFQATT and SNEGSKA (reference sequence). The CDR3 runs 16 residues. The CDR3 DNA reads TGCAGTGCTAGAGATACGTTGGGGTTAGCCAAAAACATTCAGTACTTC. This sequence encodes CSARDTLGLAKNIQYF.

This clonotype was counted a few times. This sequence joins TRBV2 and TRBJ1-2; TRBD1 is a possible D gene (5 bases). The V end was cut by 3 bases, the J end by 4 bases, with 12 bases between. The CDR3 is made up of 14 amino acids. Germline V gene sequence: CDR1 SNHLY, CDR2 FYNNEI. Here the CDR3 reads CASSDGRDPYGYTF. As DNA, the CDR3 is TGTGCCAGCAGTGATGGGCGGGACCCCTATGGCTACACCTTC. Using reference TRBV2 and TRBJ1-2 for the parts outside the CDR3, the full variable domain is EPEVTQTPSHQVTQMGQEVILRCVPISNHLYFYWYRQILGQKVEFLVSFYNNEISEKSEIFDDQFSVERPDGSNFTLKIRSTKLEDSAMYFCASSDGRDPYGYTFGSGTRLTVV.

The V and J genes are TRBV10-3 and TRBJ2-7, with D perhaps TRBD1 (6 bases). Per the germline V gene, CDR1 is ENHRY and CDR2 is SYGVKD. The CDR3 runs 12 residues. Trimming left V 8 bases short and J 7 bases short, with 15 bases between. The CDR3 DNA reads TGTGCCATCCGGCCGGGGCAGGGGGAGCAGTACTTC. The encoded protein is CAIRPGQGEQYF.

In its sample, this clonotype was seen many times. The rearrangement uses TRBV4-3 and TRBJ2-1, with a weak D call TRBD2 (5 bases). Trimming pared 0 bases from V and 4 bases from J, leaving 13 bases between. The CDR3 is 16 amino acids. Germline values: CDR1 LGHNA, CDR2 YSLEER. As DNA, the CDR3 is TGCGCCAGCAGCCAAGATCGTCGGGAAACGTACAATGAGCAGTTCTTC. This encodes CASSQDRRETYNEQFF.

A word on this clonotype: At one end, the junction sequence differs from germline, possibly due to a read error. The V gene is TRBV7-3, the J gene TRBJ2-5, with D perhaps TRBD1 (6 bases). This CDR3 contains 14 residues. Germline V gene data show CDR1 as SGHTA and CDR2 as FQGTGA. Here the CDR3 DNA reads TGTGCCAGCAGCTTGATGGGTCCAGGGGAGACCCGGTACTTC. Its protein is CASSLMGPGETRYF.

Turning to this clonotype: The junction does not match germline at one end; this may be a read error. J is TRBJ2-5 and V is TRBV5-6, with D unresolved. The CDR3 loop spans 12 amino acids. Germline CDR1 is SGHDT and CDR2 is YYEEEE. The CDR3 nucleotides are TGTGCCAGCAGCTTGTGGCCGGAGACCCGGTACTTC. Translated, it gives CASSLWPETRYF.

The J gene is TRBJ1-1, the V gene TRBV6-2 or TRBV6-3; D gene uncertain. The CDR3 consists of 16 residues. Trimming removed 5 bases at V and 0 bases at J, with 16 bases between. Germline CDR1 and CDR2: MNHEY and SVGEGT. The CDR3 sequence is CASSPHDRYMNTEAFF. The CDR3 DNA is TGTGCCAGCAGTCCCCATGACCGATACATGAACACTGAAGCTTTCTTT.

This chain links TRBV11-2 with TRBJ2-2; D may be TRBD2 (5 bases). CDR1 is SGHAT and CDR2 is FQNNGV in the germline V gene. The CDR3 extends over 16 amino acids. The ends were cut back, 7 bases at V and 2 bases at J, with 17 bases in the middle. The CDR3 sequence: CASTLEDYPNTGELFF. CDR3 nucleotide sequence: TGTGCCAGCACGCTGGAAGACTACCCTAACACCGGGGAGCTGTTTTTT.

The chain has TRBV28 and TRBJ1-2; D gene uncertain. Germline V gene lookup returns CDR1 MDHEN and CDR2 SYDVKM. V was pared by 7 bases and J by 3 bases, with 12 bases between. The CDR3 runs to 13 residues. The CDR3, as DNA: TGTGCCAGCAATCCCGTCAGATACTATGGCTACACCTTC. Protein product: CASNPVRYYGYTF.

This clonotype has more than one count but fewer than ten. The chain uses TRBV20-1 and TRBJ2-7; D is undetermined. Between the trimmed V and J ends, which lost 2 bases and 3 bases, there was a span of 5 bases. Germline-derived CDR1 and CDR2 are DFQATT and SNEGSKA (reference sequence). The CDR3 totals 11 residues. CDR3 DNA sequence: TGCAGTGCTAGATCCAACTACGAGCAGTACTTC. Its protein product is CSARSNYEQYF.

This clonotype was counted once. This chain connects TRBV5-6 to TRBJ2-2, with a weak D call TRBD2 (6 bases). This CDR3 is 14 amino acids long. V was cut by 4 bases and J by 4 bases, with 11 bases left in between. Germline CDR1 SGHDT, CDR2 YYEEEE. CDR3 in DNA: TGTGCCAGCAGCCCGGGACTTTTCACCGGGGAGCTGTTTTTT. Its translation: CASSPGLFTGELFF.

This clonotype has more than one count but fewer than ten. J is TRBJ2-5 and V is TRBV29-1; TRBD2 agrees at 8 bases. The V segment lost 0 bases and the J segment 0 bases; nucleotides outside the gene matches: 6. From germline, CDR1 is SQVTM and CDR2 ANQGSEA. The CDR3 extends over 16 amino acids. CDR3 nucleotides: TGCAGCGTTGAAGAAGGGGTAGCGGGGTACCAAGAGACCCAGTACTTC. Protein sequence: CSVEEGVAGYQETQYF.

The chain combines TRBV7-2 with TRBJ1-5, with a tentative D call TRBD1 (5 bases). Trimming cost V 3 bases and J 9 bases, with 15 bases left between them. CDR3 length equals 14 residues. Per the germline V gene, CDR1 is SGHTA and CDR2 is FQGNSA. The chain's CDR3 is CASSLEGSFGPQHF. The CDR3 region has the DNA TGTGCCAGCAGCTTGGAGGGGTCCTTCGGGCCCCAGCATTTT.

For this clonotype: It may be a read error: a sequence one base away is much more abundant. This chain connects TRBV11-2 to TRBJ2-5; 7 bases fit TRBD2. Per the germline V gene, CDR1 is SGHAT and CDR2 is FQNNGV. V gave up 8 bases and J gave up 11 bases; unmatched junction bases: 14. The CDR3 has 13 residues. Here the CDR3 DNA reads TGTGCCAGCTCGAACGGGGGGATGAATGAGCAGTACTTC. Amino acid sequence: CASSNGGMNEQYF. Full variable domain (remainder filled in from reference TRBV11-2 and TRBJ2-5): EAGVAQSPRYKIIEKRQSVAFWCNPISGHATLYWYQQILGQGPKLLIQFQNNGVVDDSQLPKDRFSAERLKGVDSTLKIQPAKLEDSAVYLCASSNGGMNEQYFGPGTRLLVL.

This clonotype has more than one count but fewer than ten. The CDR3 DNA reads as TGTGCCAGCGGGACCCAGGCGGGACTAGCGGGGGTGGGGCAGTTCTTC. Translation: CASGTQAGLAGVGQFF. The rearrangement links TRBV7-3 to TRBJ2-1; 14 bases are shared with TRBD2. This CDR3 spans 16 amino acids. The ends lost 8 bases at V and 12 bases at J; junction bases unmatched: 15. Germline CDR1 and CDR2: SGHTA and FQGTGA. The variable domain in full, with the rest retrieved from reference TRBV7-3 and TRBJ2-1, is GAGVSQTPSNKVTEKGKYVELRCDPISGHTALYWYRQSLGQGPEFLIYFQGTGAADDSGLPNDRFFAVRPEGSVSTLKIQRTERGDSAVYLCASGTQAGLAGVGQFFGPGTRLTVL.

The chain joins TRBV10-1 to TRBJ2-3; the match to TRBD1 covers 9 bases. This CDR3 is built from 16 residues. Germline lookup yields CDR1 WNHNN and CDR2 SYGVQD (reference sequence). The trim removed 7 bases at V and 1 base at J, leaving 9 bases unmatched. The CDR3 protein is CASIGTGNGCTDTQYF. The CDR3 DNA is TGCGCCAGCATAGGGACAGGGAACGGTTGCACAGATACGCAGTATTTT.

V usage is TRBV20-1 and J usage is TRBJ1-5; 8 positions agree with TRBD1. The CDR3 totals 14 residues. With 5 bases clipped from V and 7 bases from J, the junction kept 10 bases outside the gene matches. Germline CDR1 DFQATT, CDR2 SNEGSKA (reference sequence). CDR3 amino acids: CSALWTGRGQPQHF. As DNA, the CDR3 is TGCAGTGCTCTGTGGACAGGGCGAGGGCAGCCCCAGCATTTT.

The chain recombines TRBV5-1 with TRBJ2-1; tentatively, D is TRBD1 (6 bases). V shed 4 bases and J shed 5 bases, with 13 bases lying between them. Germline loops: CDR1 SGHRS, CDR2 YFSETQ. The CDR3 length is 14 residues. The CDR3 region has the DNA TGCGCCAGCAGCGAAGGGACAATTAACAATGAGCAGTTCTTC. It is translated as CASSEGTINNEQFF.

This clonotype has just one count. The chain carries TRBV20-1 and TRBJ2-5, with 13 bases fitting TRBD2. The DNA end lines up better with TRBJ2-7; the J call may be wrong. Germline CDR1 and CDR2: DFQATT and SNEGSKA (reference sequence). The CDR3 contains 15 residues. CDR3 sequence (DNA): TGCAGTGCAGCGTCCGGGACTAGCGGGGTCCACGAGCAGTACTTC. The encoded protein is CSAASGTSGVHEQYF.

This clonotype was seen a few times. The J gene is TRBJ1-5, the V gene TRBV6-2 or TRBV6-3, with a weak D call TRBD1 (5 bases). CDR1 is MNHEY and CDR2 is SVGEGT in the germline V gene. The CDR3 contains 13 residues. Trimming cost V 2 bases and J 6 bases, with 8 bases left between them. Here the CDR3 reads CASSYTGAQPQHF. DNA of the CDR3: TGTGCCAGCAGTTACACCGGGGCTCAGCCCCAGCATTTT.

This clonotype has more than one count but fewer than ten. In nucleotides, the CDR3 is TGTGCCAGCAGTTTGGGACAAGGTTCTGAAGCTTTCTTT. It codes for CASSLGQGSEAFF. V usage is TRBV12-3 or TRBV12-4 and J usage is TRBJ1-1; tentative D call: TRBD1 (6 bases). This CDR3 comprises 13 residues. Trimming removed 3 bases at V and 6 bases at J, with 11 bases between.

V usage is TRBV20-1 and J usage is TRBJ1-2, with D unresolved. Germline CDR1 and CDR2: DFQATT and SNEGSKA (reference sequence). This CDR3 region has 13 residues. V was pared by 2 bases and J by 7 bases, with 14 bases between. CDR3 coding DNA: TGCAGTGCTAGACCCGGACGAGAGTCTGGCTACACCTTC. Encoded protein: CSARPGRESGYTF.

The CDR3 loop reads CASSSWISEAFF. The DNA of the CDR3 is TGTGCCAGCAGTTCCTGGATTTCTGAAGCTTTCTTT. The chain carries TRBV6-6 and TRBJ1-1; D call uncertain. Germline-derived CDR1 and CDR2 are MNHNY and SVGAGI (reference sequence). This CDR3 contains 12 residues. The V end lost 4 bases, the J end lost 6 bases, and 9 bases lay between the germline ends.

There are a few counts of this clonotype. This chain connects TRBV5-5 to TRBJ1-1; possible D gene TRBD1, 6 bases. CDR1 is SGHKS, CDR2 YYEKEE, per germline (reference sequence). This CDR3 is built from 16 residues. V was clipped by 6 bases and J by 1 base, with 19 bases between them. CDR3 in DNA: TGTGCCAGCAAAGGGGGGACTCGGACACAGAACACTGAAGCTTTCTTT. Protein sequence: CASKGGTRTQNTEAFF. Based on the CDR3 plus reference TRBV5-5 and TRBJ1-1, the full variable domain is DAGVTQSPTHLIKTRGQQVTLRCSPISGHKSVSWYQQVLGQGPQFIFQYYEKEERGRGNFPDRFSARQFPNYSSELNVNALLLGDSALYLCASKGGTRTQNTEAFFGQGTRLTVV.